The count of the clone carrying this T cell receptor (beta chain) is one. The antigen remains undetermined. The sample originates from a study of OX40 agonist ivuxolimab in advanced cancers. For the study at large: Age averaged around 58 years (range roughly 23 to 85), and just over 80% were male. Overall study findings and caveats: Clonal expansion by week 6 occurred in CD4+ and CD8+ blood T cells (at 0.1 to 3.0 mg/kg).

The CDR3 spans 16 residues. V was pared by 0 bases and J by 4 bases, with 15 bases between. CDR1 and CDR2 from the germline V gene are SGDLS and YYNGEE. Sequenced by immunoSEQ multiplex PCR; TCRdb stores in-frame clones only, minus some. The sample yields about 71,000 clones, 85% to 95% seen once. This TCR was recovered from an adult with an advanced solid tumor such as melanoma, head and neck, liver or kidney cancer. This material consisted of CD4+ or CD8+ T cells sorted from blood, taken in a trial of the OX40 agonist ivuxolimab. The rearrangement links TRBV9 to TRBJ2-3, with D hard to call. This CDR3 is CASSVAELLGADTQYF. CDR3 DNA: TGTGCCAGCAGCGTAGCGGAGCTCCTCGGCGCAGATACGCAGTATTTT. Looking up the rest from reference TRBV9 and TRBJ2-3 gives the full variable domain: DSGVTQTPKHLITATGQRVTLRCSPRSGDLSVYWYQQSLDQGLQFLIQYYNGEERAKGNILERFSAQQFPDLHSELNLSSLELGDSALYFCASSVAELLGADTQYFGPGTRLTVL.